This T cell receptor beta chain was profiled in a study of radiation and T cells in renal cell carcinoma. Time point described: blood 2 weeks post-SBRT. Regarding treatment: 15 Gy SBRT to primary tumor, nephrectomy 4 weeks later. The patient's renal cell carcinoma had clear cell pathology. CDR3 length equals 16 residues. Clones were sequenced by immunoSEQ multiplex PCR, and TCRdb holds only the in-frame ones, with some missing. This table has about 49,000 clones, less than 85% appearing once. The chain has TRBV1 and TRBJ2-1; TRBD2 is taken as the D call from the table, unchecked against the DNA. TRBV1 is described as a pseudogene. The clonotype was recovered from a woman in her seventies with renal cell carcinoma. Sequenced material: blood, taken from a patient whose treatment included radiotherapy and nephrectomy. The CDR3 here is CTSRRGLADSYNEQFF. In nucleotides, the CDR3 is TGCACCAGCAGACGCGGACTAGCGGACTCCTACAATGAGCAGTTCTTC.